Below, 18 T cell receptor beta chains from the same sample are listed, as sequenced in a study of cytomegalovirus exposure and HLA in healthy donors. TCRdb keeps only in-frame clones here, not all; method: immunoSEQ multiplex PCR. The sample includes about 220,000 clones, around nine tenths of them seen just once. The specimen sequenced was PBMCs. The receptors here all came from a man younger than 35 in good health and CMV-seronegative.

The genes are TRBV7-2 and TRBJ2-1; the D gene is possibly TRBD2 (5 bases). The CDR3 sequence is 15 residues long. V was trimmed by 4 bases and J by 6 bases, leaving 16 bases between them. Germline V gene sequence: CDR1 SGHTA, CDR2 FQGNSA. The CDR3 spells CASSSSGSVVNEQFF. The CDR3 coding sequence is TGTGCCAGCAGCTCATCGGGAAGTGTTGTCAATGAGCAGTTCTTC.

Concerning this clone: Other DNA sequences in the same sample also yield this CDR3. The chain uses TRBV5-4 and TRBJ2-5; 7 bases line up with TRBD2. The CDR3 runs to 14 residues. Losses at the gene ends were 4 bases for V and 2 bases for J; bases not matched to a gene: 5. Germline CDR1 is SGHNT and CDR2 is YYREEE (reference sequence). In DNA form, the CDR3 reads TGTGCCAGCAGCCTATCGGGAGGACAAGAGACCCAGTACTTC. Translating gives CASSLSGGQETQYF.

V usage is TRBV19 and J usage is TRBJ1-4; 7 bases are shared with TRBD1. This CDR3 spans 16 amino acids. The junction had 16 bases not matched to a gene; V was cut back by 7 bases and J by 8 bases. The germline V gene has CDR1 LNHDA and CDR2 SQIVND (reference sequence). This chain's CDR3 is CASTLTLGTATEKLFF. The CDR3 DNA follows: TGTGCCAGTACCCTCACCCTTGGGACAGCCACAGAAAAACTGTTTTTT.

This chain joins TRBV27 and TRBJ2-3; 14 positions match TRBD2. Trimming removed 6 bases from V and 4 bases from J; junction bases left unmatched: 9. The CDR3 is 17 residues long. Germline V gene data show CDR1 as MNHEY and CDR2 as SMNVEV (reference sequence). The CDR3 region is CASSSGTSGSAPDTQYF. DNA of the CDR3: TGTGCCAGCAGCTCCGGGACTAGCGGGAGCGCCCCAGATACGCAGTATTTT.

V and J are TRBV27 and TRBJ1-2, with 8 nucleotides matching TRBD1. The V segment lost 3 bases and the J segment 6 bases; nucleotides outside the gene matches: 3. The CDR3 length is 13 residues. Germline V gene sequence: CDR1 MNHEY, CDR2 SMNVEV (reference sequence). The CDR3 loop reads CASSLNRGNGYTF. For the CDR3, the DNA is TGTGCCAGCAGTTTGAACAGGGGGAATGGCTACACCTTC.

The V and J genes are TRBV14 and TRBJ2-7; 7 bases match TRBD2. The CDR3 runs to 11 residues. J gave up 6 bases and V 8 bases, and 4 bases lay outside the gene matches. Germline V gene data show CDR1 as SGHDN and CDR2 as FVKESK. The CDR3 bases are TGTGCCAGCGGGGGGGTTTCCGAGCAGTACTTC. It codes for CASGGVSEQYF. The whole variable domain, filled in from reference TRBV14 and TRBJ2-7, reads EAGVTQFPSHSVIEKGQTVTLRCDPISGHDNLYWYRRVMGKEIKFLLHFVKESKQDESGMPNNRFLAERTGGTYSTLKVQPAELEDSGVYFCASGGVSEQYFGPGTRLTVT.

This clone was seen ten or more times. CDR3 residues: CASSAPGLAGANRDEQFF. For the CDR3, the DNA is TGCGCCAGCAGCGCACCGGGACTAGCGGGGGCCAATAGGGATGAGCAGTTCTTC. The chain is built from TRBV4-1 and TRBJ2-1, with 14 bases matching TRBD2. The CDR3 runs to 18 residues. Trimming at V came to 5 bases and at J to 8 bases, leaving 14 bases not matched to a gene. Germline CDR1 and CDR2: MGHRA and YSYEKL.

V usage is TRBV15 and J usage is TRBJ2-3; TRBD1 matches at 9 bases. The CDR3 contains 18 residues. Germline trimming cut 0 bases from V and 6 bases from J; bases unmatched to any gene: 13. Germline-derived CDR1 and CDR2 are LNHNV and YYDKDF (reference sequence). The CDR3 nucleotides are TGTGCCACCAGCAGAGAAGGAGAAACAGGGGGCGCGGTGGATACGCAGTATTTT. Translated, it gives CATSREGETGGAVDTQYF.

J is TRBJ1-2 and V is TRBV9; TRBD1 agrees at 8 bases. V lost 4 bases and J lost 2; bases outside the gene matches: 1. This CDR3 has 13 residues. CDR1 is SGDLS, CDR2 YYNGEE, per germline. The CDR3 is CASSRQGNYGYTF. DNA for the CDR3: TGTGCCAGCAGCAGACAGGGGAACTATGGCTACACCTTC.

The CDR3 loop reads CASSKEGAWV. The DNA for the CDR3 is TGTGCCAGCAGCAAAGAGGGAGCTTGGGTC. The V and J genes are TRBV21-1 and TRBJ2-7; the table's D gene call, TRBD2, was not cross checked with the DNA. TRBV21-1 is described as a pseudogene. This CDR3 is 10 amino acids long.

The chain employs TRBV28 and TRBJ2-2, with 13 bases aligning to TRBD2. Germline CDR1 and CDR2: MDHEN and SYDVKM. This CDR3 contains 18 residues. V lost 4 bases to trimming and J lost 3 bases; unmatched junction nucleotides: 8. In DNA form, the CDR3 reads TGTGCCAGCAGTTCATCCCCGGGACTAGCGGGGTACACCGGGGAGCTGTTTTTT. Protein product: CASSSSPGLAGYTGELFF.

This chain uses TRBV7-9 with TRBJ2-1, with 10 bases matching TRBD2. CDR1 and CDR2 (germline): SEHNR, FQNEAQ (reference sequence). This CDR3 has 15 amino acids. The V and J ends lost 0 bases and 7 bases, in that order; junction bases with no gene match: 3. The chain's CDR3 is CASSLATTSGNEQFF. For the CDR3, the DNA is TGTGCCAGCAGCTTAGCCACGACTAGCGGGAATGAGCAGTTCTTC.

The rearrangement joins TRBV5-4 to TRBJ2-2; 7 positions agree with TRBD1. Trimming removed 0 bases from V and 7 bases from J; junction bases left unmatched: 3. The germline CDR1 and CDR2 sequences are SGHNT and YYREEE (reference sequence). This CDR3 spans 14 amino acids. This CDR3 is CASSLEGGVGELFF. DNA of the CDR3: TGTGCCAGCAGCTTGGAAGGGGGCGTCGGGGAGCTGTTTTTT. Drawing the rest from reference TRBV5-4 and TRBJ2-2, the complete variable domain is ETGVTQSPTHLIKTRGQQVTLRCSSQSGHNTVSWYQQALGQGPQFIFQYYREEENGRGNFPPRFSGLQFPNYSSELNVNALELDDSALYLCASSLEGGVGELFFGEGSRLTVL.

The V and J genes are TRBV19 and TRBJ1-5, with unresolved D. This CDR3 spans 14 amino acids. Germline lookup yields CDR1 LNHDA and CDR2 SQIVND (reference sequence). Trimming took off 3 bases at V and 3 bases at J, with 9 bases between the two ends. CDR3 coding DNA: TGTGCCAGTAGTATCGTCAGTAACAATCAGCCCCAGCATTTT. Encoded protein: CASSIVSNNQPQHF.

The rearrangement joins TRBV27 to TRBJ2-7; TRBD2 matches at 8 bases. The CDR3 is 13 amino acids. The germline CDR1 and CDR2 sequences are MNHEY and SMNVEV (reference sequence). Losses at the gene ends were 6 bases for V and 4 bases for J; bases not matched to a gene: 5. CDR3 sequence (DNA): TGTGCCAGCAGCCCGGGACTAGAGTACGAGCAGTACTTC. Translating gives CASSPGLEYEQYF.

The CDR3 sequence is CASSLGDRDGDEQFF. The CDR3 DNA reads as TGTGCCAGCAGCTTAGGGGACAGGGATGGAGATGAGCAGTTCTTC. V gene TRBV7-2 combines with J gene TRBJ2-1; 9 bases are shared with TRBD1. This CDR3 spans 15 amino acids. V trimming: 1 base; J trimming: 8 bases; junction bases outside the gene matches: 6. CDR1 SGHTA and CDR2 FQGNSA come from the germline V gene.

This chain joins TRBV19 and TRBJ2-7, with unresolved D. Per the germline V gene, CDR1 is LNHDA and CDR2 is SQIVND (reference sequence). The CDR3 consists of 14 residues. V shed 3 bases and J shed 0 bases, with 9 bases lying between them. CDR3 amino acids: CASSIGQSSYEQYF. CDR3 sequence (DNA): TGTGCCAGTAGTATTGGGCAGAGCTCCTACGAGCAGTACTTC.

The CDR3 region has the DNA TGTGCCAGCAGCTTAGGGATAGCGGGAGGGGTCACAGATACGCAGTATTTT. This translates into CASSLGIAGGVTDTQYF. V gene TRBV7-2 combines with J gene TRBJ2-3, with TRBD2 identical over 11 bases. Losses at the gene ends were 1 base for V and 2 bases for J; bases not matched to a gene: 5. From germline, CDR1 is SGHTA and CDR2 FQGNSA. The CDR3 has 17 amino acids.